Below are 29 T cell receptor beta chains sequenced from a single sample in a study of blood T cell repertoires in COVID-19. Some clones are missing from TCRdb's copy, which holds only in-frame ones; the method was immunoSEQ multiplex PCR. The sample carries 310,000 or so clones, 70% to 90% recorded once. The specimen was PBMCs or T cells enriched from blood (not recorded which). The source of these receptors is a middle-aged woman who had recovered from COVID-19.

This sequence joins TRBV2 and TRBJ2-3, with a possible D match to TRBD1 (5 bases). The CDR3 has 11 amino acids. V lost 6 bases, J lost 10 bases, and 11 bases lay in between. Germline assignment: CDR1 SNHLY and CDR2 FYNNEI. The CDR3, as DNA: TGTGCCAGCAGCCCCGCCAGGGCGCAGTATTTT. Its translation is CASSPARAQYF.

CDR3 in DNA: TGCGCCAGCAGCCCCGGGGGGGCTGGAAACACCATATATTTT. This codes for CASSPGGAGNTIYF. The V gene is TRBV5-1, the J gene TRBJ1-3, with TRBD1 as a possible D gene (5 bases). V lost 4 bases and J 2 bases, leaving 10 bases between the germline ends. Looked up from germline, CDR1 is SGHRS and CDR2 is YFSETQ. There are 14 residues in the CDR3.

The chain uses TRBV2 and TRBJ1-2; TRBD1 is a possible D gene (5 bases). Germline CDR1 SNHLY, CDR2 FYNNEI. The CDR3 consists of 14 residues. Trimming left V 1 base short and J 1 base short, with 7 bases between. The CDR3 coding sequence is TGTGCCAGCAGTGAAGGGGGCGTTAACTATGGCTACACCTTC. The encoded protein is CASSEGGVNYGYTF.

This chain uses TRBV6-5 with TRBJ1-1, with D unclear. This CDR3 has 13 residues. CDR1 is MNHEY and CDR2 is SVGAGI in the germline V gene. V lost 5 bases, J lost 5 bases, and 12 bases lay in between. The CDR3 protein is CASSPNAGTEAFF. The CDR3 region has the DNA TGTGCCAGCAGTCCCAATGCGGGAACTGAAGCTTTCTTT.

This chain joins TRBV4-3 and TRBJ2-1, with unresolved D. The CDR3 runs to 16 residues. The ends were cut back, 0 bases at V and 0 bases at J, with 9 bases in the middle. Germline lookup yields CDR1 LGHNA and CDR2 YSLEER. The CDR3 sequence is CASSQEVPSSYNEQFF. The DNA of the CDR3 is TGCGCCAGCAGCCAAGAGGTCCCGAGCTCCTACAATGAGCAGTTCTTC.

This chain uses TRBV12-3 or TRBV12-4 with TRBJ1-1, with unresolved D. The CDR3 totals 11 residues. V was clipped by 7 bases and J by 4 bases, with 7 bases between them. The DNA of the CDR3 is TGTGCCAGCACCATTTCCACTGAAGCTTTCTTT. This translates into CASTISTEAFF.

The J gene is TRBJ2-7, the V gene TRBV10-3, with 9 bases aligning to TRBD2. This CDR3 is 15 amino acids long. CDR1 and CDR2 (germline): ENHRY, SYGVKD. V trimming: 3 bases; J trimming: 5 bases; junction bases outside the gene matches: 8. Written as DNA, the CDR3 is TGTGCCATCAGTGATGTTGGGCGGGAGGGCAACGAGCAGTACTTC. Protein: CAISDVGREGNEQYF.

The chain combines TRBV5-5 with TRBJ2-7, with TRBD2 matching 12 bases. Looked up from germline, CDR1 is SGHKS and CDR2 is YYEKEE (reference sequence). The CDR3 consists of 18 residues. V was pared by 0 bases and J by 5 bases, with 12 bases of the junction left unmatched. The CDR3 region has the DNA TGTGCCAGCAGCTTGGTAGGACTAGCGGGACTTGTTGGGAACGAGCAGTACTTC. This gives the protein CASSLVGLAGLVGNEQYF.

V usage is TRBV9 and J usage is TRBJ1-2; D uncertain. Germline loops: CDR1 SGDLS, CDR2 YYNGEE. Trimming removed 0 bases from V and 0 bases from J, with 9 bases in between. The length of the CDR3 is 15 residues. The CDR3 DNA follows: TGTGCCAGCAGCGTAGAATGGCCGACTAACTATGGCTACACCTTC. This codes for CASSVEWPTNYGYTF.

V gene TRBV4-1 combines with J gene TRBJ2-7; 7 bases are a match to TRBD2. The CDR3 covers 13 residues. V lost 4 bases to trimming and J lost 7 bases; unmatched junction nucleotides: 7. The germline gives CDR1 MGHRA, CDR2 YSYEKL. CDR3 region: CASSLGGLREQYF. CDR3 bases: TGCGCCAGCAGCCTGGGAGGGCTTCGGGAGCAGTACTTC.

This clone was detected once. V and J are TRBV24-1 and TRBJ2-2; TRBD2 matches 9 bases. CDR1 KGHDR and CDR2 SFDVKD come from the germline V gene. The CDR3 spans 18 residues. After removal of 0 bases from V and 2 bases from J, the junction contained 6 bases not matched to a gene. For the CDR3, the DNA is TGTGCCACCAGTGATTTGGGAGCGGGGGGTTTTAACACCGGGGAGCTGTTTTTT. It yields the protein CATSDLGAGGFNTGELFF.

Remarks on this clone: Other DNA sequences in this sample translate to the same CDR3. The V and J genes are TRBV24-1 and TRBJ2-1; D ambiguous. From germline, CDR1 is KGHDR and CDR2 SFDVKD. This CDR3 is 12 amino acids long. V was pared by 4 bases and J by 4 bases, with 4 bases between. For the CDR3, the DNA is TGTGCCACCAGTGACCCTTACAATGAGCAGTTCTTC. This gives the protein CATSDPYNEQFF.

Concerning this clone itself: At the DNA level, this CDR3 is encoded by other sequences in the same sample as well. The V gene is TRBV18, the J gene TRBJ2-3, with D hard to call. Looked up from germline, CDR1 is KGHSH and CDR2 is LQKENI. V was cut by 3 bases and J by 0 bases, with 7 bases left in between. There are 14 residues in the CDR3. CDR3 in DNA: TGTGCCAGCTCACCGCCTCGGAGCACAGATACGCAGTATTTT. This codes for CASSPPRSTDTQYF.

This clone showed up just once. V gene TRBV5-1 combines with J gene TRBJ2-5; the match to TRBD2 covers 7 bases. The CDR3 is 14 amino acids. Germline V lookup: CDR1 SGHRS, CDR2 YFSETQ. The J segment lost 6 bases and the V segment lost 0 bases, leaving 5 bases of the junction unmatched. The CDR3 nucleotides read TGCGCCAGCAGCTTGGGCGGGGGAGAGAAGACCCAGTACTTC. Translation: CASSLGGGEKTQYF.

The V call is TRBV30, the J call TRBJ1-6, with a possible D match to TRBD1 (5 bases). CDR3 length: 14 residues. Germline-derived CDR1 and CDR2 are GTSNPN and SVGIG (reference sequence). V dropped 1 base and J dropped 10 bases, with 14 bases sitting between them. The CDR3 sequence is CAWSADSNWSPLHF. The DNA for the CDR3 is TGTGCCTGGAGTGCCGACAGTAATTGGTCACCCCTCCACTTT.

V is TRBV6-5 and J is TRBJ2-1; unclear D gene. Germline values: CDR1 MNHEY, CDR2 SVGAGI. This CDR3 contains 14 residues. V lost 0 bases, J lost 8 bases, and 11 bases lay in between. In DNA form, the CDR3 reads TGTGCCAGCAGTTACTCGAGGCGGCTGGATGAGCAGTTCTTC. Protein sequence: CASSYSRRLDEQFF.

CDR3 protein: CASSFDNSPLHF. The CDR3 DNA sequence: TGTGCCAGCAGCTTCGATAATTCACCCCTCCACTTT. The chain is built from TRBV7-9 and TRBJ1-6; D is undetermined. The CDR3 totals 12 residues. The V gene lost 3 bases and the J gene lost 5 bases, with 2 bases spanning the gap. Germline CDR1 is SEHNR and CDR2 is FQNEAQ (reference sequence).

The chain employs TRBV19 and TRBJ1-3, with D possibly matching TRBD1 (6 bases). The V end was cut by 5 bases, the J end by 0 bases, with 17 bases between. This CDR3 has 17 amino acids. Per the germline V gene, CDR1 is LNHDA and CDR2 is SQIVND (reference sequence). The CDR3 here is CASSSNGGRLSGNTIYF. CDR3 bases: TGTGCCAGTAGTTCTAACGGGGGGCGACTCTCTGGAAACACCATATATTTT.

The gene calls are TRBV5-6 and TRBJ2-7; D might be TRBD1 (6 bases). Trimming took off 3 bases at V and 3 bases at J, with 16 bases between the two ends. Per the germline V gene, CDR1 is SGHDT and CDR2 is YYEEEE. The CDR3 is 15 residues long. CDR3 DNA sequence: TGTGCCAGCAGCTGCAGGGGCAAAATTTGCTACGAGCAGTACTTC. Translation gives CASSCRGKICYEQYF.

The rearrangement uses TRBV11-3 and TRBJ1-6, with TRBD1 as a possible D gene (5 bases). The CDR3 is 15 amino acids. Germline-derived CDR1 and CDR2 are SGHNT and YENEEA. The V end was cut by 3 bases, the J end by 9 bases, with 15 bases between. CDR3 coding DNA: TGTGCCAGCAGCTTTAGTGGTCAGGGAGGTTCACCCCTCCACTTT. Translated, it gives CASSFSGQGGSPLHF.

The chain has TRBV2 and TRBJ2-7, with D possibly matching TRBD1 (6 bases). Germline lookup yields CDR1 SNHLY and CDR2 FYNNEI. Trimming removed 5 bases from V and 3 bases from J, with 14 bases in between. This CDR3 is built from 14 residues. This CDR3 is CASSLSGQVYEQYF. In DNA, the CDR3 is TGTGCCAGCAGTCTCTCGGGACAAGTCTACGAGCAGTACTTC.

This clone has only one observation. The CDR3 DNA follows: TGTGCCAGCAGCTTTAGCGGCTCCTACAATGAGCAGTTCTTC. It specifies CASSFSGSYNEQFF. The chain carries TRBV11-3 and TRBJ2-1; the D gene is possibly TRBD2 (6 bases). Germline V gene data show CDR1 as SGHNT and CDR2 as YENEEA. Trimming left V 3 bases short and J 0 bases short, with 6 bases between. This CDR3 is 14 amino acids long.

This sequence joins TRBV30 and TRBJ1-2; 8 bases match TRBD1. Germline V gene lookup returns CDR1 GTSNPN and CDR2 SVGIG (reference sequence). This CDR3 has 13 residues. V shed 5 bases, J shed 2 bases, and the junction held 4 bases outside the gene matches. CDR3 residues: CAWAGGLNYGYTF. CDR3 coding DNA: TGTGCCTGGGCAGGGGGCCTCAACTATGGCTACACCTTC.

The V call is TRBV28, the J call TRBJ1-1, with D uncertain. In germline, CDR1 is MDHEN, CDR2 SYDVKM. The CDR3 length is 14 residues. The V end lost 4 bases, the J end lost 5 bases, and 14 bases lay between the germline ends. CDR3 nucleotide sequence: TGTGCCAGCAGTTGGTCTAAAACAGCTACTGAAGCTTTCTTT. Translated: CASSWSKTATEAFF.

J is TRBJ2-3 and V is TRBV12-3 or TRBV12-4; the match to TRBD2 covers 11 bases. The CDR3 covers 13 residues. V was clipped by 2 bases and J by 8 bases; unmatched bases: 0. The CDR3 spells CASSLLAGGTQYF. The CDR3 coding sequence is TGTGCCAGCAGTTTACTAGCGGGGGGTACGCAGTATTTT.

In this sample, this clone turned up once. V is TRBV11-3 and J is TRBJ2-5, with TRBD1 matching over 9 bases. Germline V lookup: CDR1 SGHNT, CDR2 YENEEA. The trim removed 5 bases at V and 1 base at J, leaving 8 bases unmatched. The CDR3 is made up of 16 amino acids. The CDR3 bases are TGTGCCAGCAGCCCCTCAGGGACAGGGACCCAAGAGACCCAGTACTTC. Translating it yields CASSPSGTGTQETQYF.

Here the CDR3 DNA reads TGCGCCAGCAGCCCGGATCTAGGGGACTCCTACGAGCAGTACTTC. It yields the protein CASSPDLGDSYEQYF. This chain joins TRBV4-1 and TRBJ2-7; D is possibly TRBD1 (5 bases). V lost 4 bases and J 0 bases, leaving 13 bases between the germline ends. Germline values: CDR1 MGHRA, CDR2 YSYEKL. The CDR3 consists of 15 residues.

The chain carries TRBV5-4 and TRBJ2-5; D unclear. CDR3 size: 13 residues. Germline V gene data show CDR1 as SGHNT and CDR2 as YYREEE (reference sequence). V lost 1 base, J lost 4 bases, and 8 bases lay in between. CDR3 nucleotides: TGTGCCAGCAGCTTGCCTCCTTTAGAGACCCAGTACTTC. Protein sequence: CASSLPPLETQYF. The complete variable domain, with remaining parts taken from reference TRBV5-4 and TRBJ2-5, reads ETGVTQSPTHLIKTRGQQVTLRCSSQSGHNTVSWYQQALGQGPQFIFQYYREEENGRGNFPPRFSGLQFPNYSSELNVNALELDDSALYLCASSLPPLETQYFGPGTRLLVL.

This chain links TRBV19 with TRBJ2-7; 8 bases line up with TRBD1. Germline V CDR1 and CDR2: LNHDA, SQIVND (reference sequence). J lost 0 bases, V lost 3 bases, and 4 bases had no gene match. The CDR3 sequence is 15 residues long. CDR3 nucleotide sequence: TGTGCCAGTAGTATTCAGGGGGCAGGCTCCTACGAGCAGTACTTC. As protein: CASSIQGAGSYEQYF.